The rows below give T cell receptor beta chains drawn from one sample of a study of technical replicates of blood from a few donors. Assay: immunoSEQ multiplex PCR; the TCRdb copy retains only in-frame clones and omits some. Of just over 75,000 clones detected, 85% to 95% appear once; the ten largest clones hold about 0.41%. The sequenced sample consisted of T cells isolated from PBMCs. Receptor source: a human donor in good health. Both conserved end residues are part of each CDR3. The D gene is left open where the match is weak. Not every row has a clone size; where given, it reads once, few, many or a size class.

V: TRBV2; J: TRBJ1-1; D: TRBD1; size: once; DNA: TGTGCCAGCAGCGGGGACAGGCTTCCCGAAGCTTTCTTT; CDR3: CASSGDRLPEAFF
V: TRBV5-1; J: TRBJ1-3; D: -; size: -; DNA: TGCGCCAGCAGCTTGGCCGGGGGGACATACGGAAACACCATATATTTT; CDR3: CASSLAGGTYGNTIYF
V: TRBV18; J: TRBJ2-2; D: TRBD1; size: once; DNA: TGTGCCAGCTCGTACGAGGGACAGGGGGCCGGCGGGGAGCTGTTTTTT; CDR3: CASSYEGQGAGGELFF
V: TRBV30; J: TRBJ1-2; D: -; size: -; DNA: TGTGCCTGGAGTGGCCCCGGAGGCGCGGAGGGCTACACCTTC; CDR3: CAWSGPGGAEGYTF
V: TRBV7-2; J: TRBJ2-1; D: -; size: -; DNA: TGTGCCAGCAGCTTGCGAGGGCCTTTAAACAATGAGCAGTTCTTC; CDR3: CASSLRGPLNNEQFF
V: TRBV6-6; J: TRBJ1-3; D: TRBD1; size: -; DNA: TGTGCCAGCAGGAGACAGGGAAGAGACAACACCATATATTTT; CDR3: CASRRQGRDNTIYF
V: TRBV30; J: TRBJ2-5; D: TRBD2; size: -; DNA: TGTGCCTGGAACAAGGGACTAGCGGGAGTTTTGGAGACCCAGTACTTC; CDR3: CAWNKGLAGVLETQYF
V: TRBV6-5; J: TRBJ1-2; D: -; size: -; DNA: TGTGCCAGCAGTTACTTGCAGGAAGATTATGGCTACACCTTC; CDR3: CASSYLQEDYGYTF
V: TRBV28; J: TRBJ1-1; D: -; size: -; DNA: TGTGCCAGCAGCCCTGAGAACACAGCAGTAAAAGAAGCTTTCTTT; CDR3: CASSPENTAVKEAFF
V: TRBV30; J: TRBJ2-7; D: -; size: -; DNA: TGTGCCTGGAGTGAGTCCGGGAGCTCCTACGAGCAGTACTTC; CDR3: CAWSESGSSYEQYF
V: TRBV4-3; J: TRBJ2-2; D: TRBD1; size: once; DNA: TGCGCCAGCAGCCAGGGACAGCGATACACCGGGGAGCTGTTTTTT; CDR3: CASSQGQRYTGELFF
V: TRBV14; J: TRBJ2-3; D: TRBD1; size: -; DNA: TGTGCCAGCAGCGTACAGGGGATCCGGGGCACAGATACGCAGTATTTT; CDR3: CASSVQGIRGTDTQYF
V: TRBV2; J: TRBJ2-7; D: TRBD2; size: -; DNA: TGTGCCAGACGGGGACTAGCGGGAAACTACGAGCAGTACTTC; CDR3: CARRGLAGNYEQYF